Following are 8 T cell receptor beta chains from one sample sequenced in a study of blood T cell repertoires in COVID-19. Produced via immunoSEQ multiplex PCR; TCRdb's table is partial and in-frame only. The table shows roughly 100,000 clones, with about 87% occurring only once. The sample taken for sequencing was peripheral blood. The receptors here all came from a human donor in a cohort sampled during active COVID-19.

The V and J genes are TRBV2 and TRBJ1-2; perhaps TRBD1 as D (6 bases). V dropped 2 bases and J dropped 5 bases, with 12 bases sitting between them. Germline V CDR1 and CDR2: SNHLY, FYNNEI. This CDR3 is 14 amino acids long. CDR3 sequence (DNA): TGTGCCAGCAGTGAATCGACAGGAACTTATGGCTACACCTTC. Its protein is CASSESTGTYGYTF. The complete variable domain, with remaining parts taken from reference TRBV2 and TRBJ1-2, reads EPEVTQTPSHQVTQMGQEVILRCVPISNHLYFYWYRQILGQKVEFLVSFYNNEISEKSEIFDDQFSVERPDGSNFTLKIRSTKLEDSAMYFCASSESTGTYGYTFGSGTRLTVV.

The chain joins TRBV9 to TRBJ2-1, with D maybe TRBD2 (6 bases). The V and J ends lost 0 bases and 2 bases respectively, with 12 bases between them. Germline values: CDR1 SGDLS, CDR2 YYNGEE. The CDR3 is 16 residues long. The CDR3 sequence is CASSVGGSGTYNEQFF. The CDR3 coding sequence is TGTGCCAGCAGCGTAGGGGGTAGCGGTACCTACAATGAGCAGTTCTTC.

The chain joins TRBV3-1 (or the pseudogene TRBV3-2) to TRBJ2-5; 14 nucleotides align to TRBD2. V shed 9 bases and J 4 bases; nucleotides not matched to a gene: 10. The V gene's germline CDR1 is LGHDT and CDR2 YNNKEL (reference sequence). The CDR3 spans 16 residues. CDR3 DNA sequence: TGTGCCAGTCTGACTAGCGGGAGGGCGGGGGGAGAGACCCAGTACTTC. Protein product: CASLTSGRAGGETQYF.

The CDR3 spells CASSLARLTATNEKLFF. CDR3 in DNA: TGTGCCAGCAGCCTGGCCCGGTTGACAGCAACTAATGAAAAACTGTTTTTT. V is TRBV5-6 and J is TRBJ1-4, with D possibly being TRBD1 (5 bases). V was pared by 4 bases and J by 0 bases, with 16 bases between. The CDR3 covers 17 residues. Germline values: CDR1 SGHDT, CDR2 YYEEEE.

V usage is TRBV19 and J usage is TRBJ2-1, with 7 bases lining up with TRBD1. Germline V CDR1 and CDR2: LNHDA, SQIVND (reference sequence). CDR3 length: 16 amino acids. Trimming cost V 5 bases and J 7 bases; bases outside gene matches: 14. The CDR3 region is CASSDKGGYLANEQFF. Here the CDR3 DNA reads TGTGCCAGTAGTGACAAAGGGGGCTACCTTGCGAATGAGCAGTTCTTC.

The chain couples TRBV6-2 or TRBV6-3 to TRBJ2-1; D call uncertain. Germline assignment: CDR1 MNHEY and CDR2 SVGEGT. Trimming left V 6 bases short and J 4 bases short, with 13 bases between. CDR3 length equals 14 residues. For the CDR3, the DNA is TGTGCCAGCAGCAATCCCCCCGGTTACAATGAGCAGTTCTTC. This codes for CASSNPPGYNEQFF.

This clone was counted between two and nine times. V and J are TRBV24-1 and TRBJ2-2; possible D gene TRBD1, 7 bases. This CDR3 comprises 12 residues. Germline CDR1 KGHDR, CDR2 SFDVKD. V was clipped by 12 bases and J by 4 bases, with 11 bases between them. The CDR3 protein is CAGGGTTGELFF. CDR3 sequence (DNA): TGTGCCGGAGGGGGCACCACCGGGGAGCTGTTTTTT.

This chain joins TRBV9 and TRBJ2-2; D perhaps matches TRBD1 (6 bases). The CDR3 length is 16 residues. The germline CDR1 and CDR2 sequences are SGDLS and YYNGEE. Trimming removed 5 bases at V and 0 bases at J, with 14 bases between. CDR3 sequence: CASSDNRVSNTGELFF. CDR3 sequence (DNA): TGTGCCAGCAGTGATAACAGGGTTTCGAACACCGGGGAGCTGTTTTTT.